The T cell receptor (beta chain) under discussion was sequenced for a study of T cell responses to AZD1222 COVID-19 vaccine. Findings of the study overall: There were vaccine-associated CD4 TCRs across spike, dominant at 160-218 and 743-854. Baseline serology detected seropositivity in only 5 to 7 AZD1222 recipients.

The CDR3 is 15 amino acids. Germline loops: CDR1 LNHDA, CDR2 SQIVND (reference sequence). V trimming: 8 bases; J trimming: 4 bases; junction bases outside the gene matches: 10. Second doses at about 4 or about 12 weeks were pooled. Data came from immunoSEQ multiplex PCR; TCRdb stores just in-frame clones and leaves some out. The sample has 150,000 to 200,000 clones, around 90% seen once; the top ten hold about 1.9%. In regard to this clone: Its antigen remains unknown.

The V gene is TRBV19, the J gene TRBJ1-1; the match to TRBD1 covers 10 bases. The TCR originated in an adult who received the AZD1222 COVID-19 vaccine. The sequencing here drew on peripheral blood, taken 28 days after the second AZD1222 dose. CDR3 protein: CASDAAGQGTTEAFF. As DNA, the CDR3 is TGTGCCAGTGACGCTGCGGGACAGGGGACCACTGAAGCTTTCTTT.